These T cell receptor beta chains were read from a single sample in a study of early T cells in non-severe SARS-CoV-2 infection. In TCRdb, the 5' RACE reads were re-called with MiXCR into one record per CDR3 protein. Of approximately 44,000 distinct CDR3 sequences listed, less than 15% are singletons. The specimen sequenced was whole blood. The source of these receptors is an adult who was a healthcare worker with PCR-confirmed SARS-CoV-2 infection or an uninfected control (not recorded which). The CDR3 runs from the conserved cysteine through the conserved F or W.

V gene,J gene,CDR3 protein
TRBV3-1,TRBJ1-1,CASSQVEGTEAFF
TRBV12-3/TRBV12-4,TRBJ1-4,CASSLPPPGELFF
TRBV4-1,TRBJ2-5,CASSQGVASGETQYF
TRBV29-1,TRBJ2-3,CSVNPGQDTQYF
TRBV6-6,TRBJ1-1,CASSRRGEAFF
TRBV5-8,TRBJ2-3,CASSLGLAEDTQYF
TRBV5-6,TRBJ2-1,CASSSAAGVANNEQFF
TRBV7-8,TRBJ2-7,CASSPEGRGMYEQYF
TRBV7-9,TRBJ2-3,CASSSVSASGTDTQYF
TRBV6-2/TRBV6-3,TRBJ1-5,CASSFRVNQPQHF
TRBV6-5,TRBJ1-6,CASSRTLRLRDRGSSPLHF
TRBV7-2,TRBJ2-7,CASSFRGFRYEQYF
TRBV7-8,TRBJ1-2,CASSLEAAGVGYTF
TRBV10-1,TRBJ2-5,CANRMGQKETQYF
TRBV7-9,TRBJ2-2,CASSSKGWASLSHLGELFF
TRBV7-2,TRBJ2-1,CASSSPQSYNEQFF